This T cell receptor beta chain was captured by sequencing in a study of control samples from healthy donors and cancer patients. The data were produced by immunoSEQ multiplex PCR, yet TCRdb's version contains in-frame clones alone and is incomplete. The data contain over 90,000 clones, 90% to 95% of them singletons. Specimen: blood. This clonotype was obtained from a young woman in good health.

The CDR3 nucleotides read TGTGCCAGCAGGGACGGGGGGGCCTCCTACAATGAGCAGTTCTTC. Protein sequence: CASRDGGASYNEQFF. The rearrangement links TRBV4-2 to TRBJ2-1, with 8 nucleotides matching TRBD2. The length of the CDR3 is 15 residues. The germline V gene encodes CDR1 LGHNA and CDR2 YNFKEQ. V lost 6 bases and J lost 0; bases outside the gene matches: 4.